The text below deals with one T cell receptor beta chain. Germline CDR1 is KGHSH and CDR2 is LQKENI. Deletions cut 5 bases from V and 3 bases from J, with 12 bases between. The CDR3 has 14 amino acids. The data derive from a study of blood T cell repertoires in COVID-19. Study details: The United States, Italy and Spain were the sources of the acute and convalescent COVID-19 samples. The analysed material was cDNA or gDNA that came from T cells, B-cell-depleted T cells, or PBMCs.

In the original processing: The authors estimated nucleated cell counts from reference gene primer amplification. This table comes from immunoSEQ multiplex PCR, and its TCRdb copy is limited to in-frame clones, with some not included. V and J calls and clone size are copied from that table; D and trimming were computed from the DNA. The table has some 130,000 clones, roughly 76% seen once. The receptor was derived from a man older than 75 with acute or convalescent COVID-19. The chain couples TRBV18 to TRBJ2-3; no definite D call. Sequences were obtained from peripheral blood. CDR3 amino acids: CASSSNSLTDTQYF. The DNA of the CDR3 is TGTGCCAGCTCATCTAACAGCCTTACAGATACGCAGTATTTT. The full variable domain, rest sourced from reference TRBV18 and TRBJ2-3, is NAGVMQNPRHLVRRRGQEARLRCSPMKGHSHVYWYRQLPEEGLKFMVYLQKENIIDESGMPKERFSAEFPKEGPSILRIQQVVRGDSAAYFCASSSNSLTDTQYFGPGTRLTVL.